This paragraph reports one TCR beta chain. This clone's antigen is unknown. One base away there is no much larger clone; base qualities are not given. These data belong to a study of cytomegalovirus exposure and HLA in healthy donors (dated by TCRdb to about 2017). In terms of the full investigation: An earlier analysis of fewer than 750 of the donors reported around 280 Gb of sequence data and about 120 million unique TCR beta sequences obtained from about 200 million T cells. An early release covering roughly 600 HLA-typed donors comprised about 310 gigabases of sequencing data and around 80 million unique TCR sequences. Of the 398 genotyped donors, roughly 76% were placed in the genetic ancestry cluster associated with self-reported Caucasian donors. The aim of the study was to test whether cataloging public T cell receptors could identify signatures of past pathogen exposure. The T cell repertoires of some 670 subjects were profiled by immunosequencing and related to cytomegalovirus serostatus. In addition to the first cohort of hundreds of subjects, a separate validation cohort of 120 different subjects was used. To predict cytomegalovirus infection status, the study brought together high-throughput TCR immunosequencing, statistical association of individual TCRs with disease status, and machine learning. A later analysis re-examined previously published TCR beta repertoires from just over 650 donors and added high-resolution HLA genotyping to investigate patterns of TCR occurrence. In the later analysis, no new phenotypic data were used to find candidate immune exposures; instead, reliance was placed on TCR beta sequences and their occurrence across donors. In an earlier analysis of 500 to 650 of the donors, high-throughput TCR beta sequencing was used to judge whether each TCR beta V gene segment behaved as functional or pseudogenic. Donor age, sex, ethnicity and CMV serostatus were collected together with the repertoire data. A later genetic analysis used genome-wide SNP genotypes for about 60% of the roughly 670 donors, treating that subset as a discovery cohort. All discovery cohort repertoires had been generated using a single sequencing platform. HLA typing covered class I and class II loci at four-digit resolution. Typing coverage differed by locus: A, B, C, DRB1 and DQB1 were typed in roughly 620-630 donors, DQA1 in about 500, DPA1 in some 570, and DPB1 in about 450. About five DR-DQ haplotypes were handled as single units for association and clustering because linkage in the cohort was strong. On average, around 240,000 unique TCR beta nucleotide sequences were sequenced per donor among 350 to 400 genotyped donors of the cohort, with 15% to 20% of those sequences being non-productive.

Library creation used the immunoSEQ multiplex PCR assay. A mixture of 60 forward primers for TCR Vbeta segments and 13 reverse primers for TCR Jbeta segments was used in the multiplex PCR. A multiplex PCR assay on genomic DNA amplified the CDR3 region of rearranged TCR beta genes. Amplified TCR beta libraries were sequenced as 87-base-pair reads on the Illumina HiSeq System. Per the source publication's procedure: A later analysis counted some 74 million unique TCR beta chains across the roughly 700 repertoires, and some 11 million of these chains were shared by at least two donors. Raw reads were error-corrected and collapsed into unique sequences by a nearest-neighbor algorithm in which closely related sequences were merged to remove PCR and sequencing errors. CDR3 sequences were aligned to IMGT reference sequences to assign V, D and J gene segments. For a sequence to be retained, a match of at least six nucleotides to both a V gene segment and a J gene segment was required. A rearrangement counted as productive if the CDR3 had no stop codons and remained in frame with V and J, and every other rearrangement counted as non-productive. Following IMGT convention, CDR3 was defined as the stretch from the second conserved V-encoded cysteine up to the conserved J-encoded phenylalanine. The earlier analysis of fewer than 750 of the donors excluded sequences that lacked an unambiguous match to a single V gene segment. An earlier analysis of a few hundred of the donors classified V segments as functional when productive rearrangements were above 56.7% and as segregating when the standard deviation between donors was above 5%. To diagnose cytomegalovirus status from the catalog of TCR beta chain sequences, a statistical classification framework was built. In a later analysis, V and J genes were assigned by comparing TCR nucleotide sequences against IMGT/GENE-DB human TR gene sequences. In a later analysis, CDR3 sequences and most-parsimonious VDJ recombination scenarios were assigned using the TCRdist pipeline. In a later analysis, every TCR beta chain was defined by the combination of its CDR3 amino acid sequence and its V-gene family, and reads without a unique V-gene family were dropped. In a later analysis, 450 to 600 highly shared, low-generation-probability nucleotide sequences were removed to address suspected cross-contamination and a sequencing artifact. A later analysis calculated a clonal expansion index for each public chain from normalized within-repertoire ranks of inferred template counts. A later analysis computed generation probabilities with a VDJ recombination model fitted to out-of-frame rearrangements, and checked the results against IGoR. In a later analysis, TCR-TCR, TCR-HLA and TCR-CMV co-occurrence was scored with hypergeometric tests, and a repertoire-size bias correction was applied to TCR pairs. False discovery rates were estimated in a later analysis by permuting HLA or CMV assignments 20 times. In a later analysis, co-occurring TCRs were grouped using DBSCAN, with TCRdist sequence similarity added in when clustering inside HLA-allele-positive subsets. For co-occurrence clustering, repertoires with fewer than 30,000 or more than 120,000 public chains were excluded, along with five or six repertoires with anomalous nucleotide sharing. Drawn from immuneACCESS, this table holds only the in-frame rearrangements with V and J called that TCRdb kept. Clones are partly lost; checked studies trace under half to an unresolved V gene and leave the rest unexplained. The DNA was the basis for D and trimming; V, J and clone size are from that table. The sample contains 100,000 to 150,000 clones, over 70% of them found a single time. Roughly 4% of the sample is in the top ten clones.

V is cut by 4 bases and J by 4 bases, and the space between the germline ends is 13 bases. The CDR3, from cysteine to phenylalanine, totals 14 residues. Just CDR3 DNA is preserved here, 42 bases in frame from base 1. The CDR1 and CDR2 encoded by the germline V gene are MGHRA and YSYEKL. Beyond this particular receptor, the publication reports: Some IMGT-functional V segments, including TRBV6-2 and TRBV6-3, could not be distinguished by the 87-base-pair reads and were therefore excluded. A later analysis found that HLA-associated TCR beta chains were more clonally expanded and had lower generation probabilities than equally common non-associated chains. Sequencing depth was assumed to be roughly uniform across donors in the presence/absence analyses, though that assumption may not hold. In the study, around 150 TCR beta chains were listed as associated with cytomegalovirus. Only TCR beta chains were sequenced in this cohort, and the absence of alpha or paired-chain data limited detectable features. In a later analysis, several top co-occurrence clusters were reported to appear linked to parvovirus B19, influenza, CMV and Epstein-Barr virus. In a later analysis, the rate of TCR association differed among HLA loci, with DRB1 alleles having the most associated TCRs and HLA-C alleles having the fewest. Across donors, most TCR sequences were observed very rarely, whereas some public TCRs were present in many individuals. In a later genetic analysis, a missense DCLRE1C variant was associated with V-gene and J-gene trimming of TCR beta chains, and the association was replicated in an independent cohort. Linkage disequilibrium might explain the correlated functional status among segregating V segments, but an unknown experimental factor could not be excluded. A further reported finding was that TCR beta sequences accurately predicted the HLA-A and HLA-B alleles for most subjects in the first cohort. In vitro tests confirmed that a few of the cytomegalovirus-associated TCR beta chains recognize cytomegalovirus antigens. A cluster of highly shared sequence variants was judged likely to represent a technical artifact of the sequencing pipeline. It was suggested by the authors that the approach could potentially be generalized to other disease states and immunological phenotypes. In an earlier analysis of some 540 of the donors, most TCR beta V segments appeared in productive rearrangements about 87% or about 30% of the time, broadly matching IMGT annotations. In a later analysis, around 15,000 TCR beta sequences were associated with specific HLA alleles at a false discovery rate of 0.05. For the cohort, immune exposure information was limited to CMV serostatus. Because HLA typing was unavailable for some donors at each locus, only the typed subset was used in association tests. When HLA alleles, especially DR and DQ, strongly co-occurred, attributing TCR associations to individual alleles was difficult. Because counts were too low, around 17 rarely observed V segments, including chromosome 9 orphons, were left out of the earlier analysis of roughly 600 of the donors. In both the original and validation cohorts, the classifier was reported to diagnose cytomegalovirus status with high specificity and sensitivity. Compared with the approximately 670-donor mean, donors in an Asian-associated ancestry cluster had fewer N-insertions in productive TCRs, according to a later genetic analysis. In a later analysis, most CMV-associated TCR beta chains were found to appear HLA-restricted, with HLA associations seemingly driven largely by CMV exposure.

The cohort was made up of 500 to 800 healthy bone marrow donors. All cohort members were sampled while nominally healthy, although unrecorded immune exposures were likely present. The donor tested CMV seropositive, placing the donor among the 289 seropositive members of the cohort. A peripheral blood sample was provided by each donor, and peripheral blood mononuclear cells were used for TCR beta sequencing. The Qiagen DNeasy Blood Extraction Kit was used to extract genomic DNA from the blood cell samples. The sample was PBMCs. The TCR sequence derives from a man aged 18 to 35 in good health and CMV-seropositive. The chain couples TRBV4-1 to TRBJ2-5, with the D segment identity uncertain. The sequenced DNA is TGCGCCAGCAGCCCACGAGCCCTAGGAGAGACCCAGTACTTC. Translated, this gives CASSPRALGETQYF.